This T cell receptor beta chain derives from a study of tumor-infiltrating lymphocytes in glioblastoma multiforme. Multiple V-beta primers and a C-beta primer amplified TCRB from RNA. In TCRdb, the multiplex PCR reads were re-called with MiXCR into one record per CDR3 protein. Among some 15,000 distinct CDR3 sequences, 55% to 85% were seen once, and the ten largest hold roughly 52%. Study-wide findings and caveats: TCR plus mutation findings rest on a single glioblastoma patient. No surface-marker sorting into functional T cell subtypes was done.

About this clonotype itself: Its cognate antigen is unknown. Because it lacks the conserved phenylalanine or tryptophan at the end, this CDR3 is likely a read error.

The sequenced material came from brain tumor tissue. This sequence originates from a male donor with glioblastoma.

The CDR3 region has the DNA TGCAGCGCTGAAACCGGGGCTGGAGATACGCAGTATCTT. This translates into CSAETGAGDTQYL. The gene calls are TRBV29-1 and TRBJ2-3; D could derive from TRBD1 or TRBD2 (5 bases each). Looked up from germline, CDR1 is SQVTM and CDR2 is ANQGSEA. CDR3 length: 13 residues.